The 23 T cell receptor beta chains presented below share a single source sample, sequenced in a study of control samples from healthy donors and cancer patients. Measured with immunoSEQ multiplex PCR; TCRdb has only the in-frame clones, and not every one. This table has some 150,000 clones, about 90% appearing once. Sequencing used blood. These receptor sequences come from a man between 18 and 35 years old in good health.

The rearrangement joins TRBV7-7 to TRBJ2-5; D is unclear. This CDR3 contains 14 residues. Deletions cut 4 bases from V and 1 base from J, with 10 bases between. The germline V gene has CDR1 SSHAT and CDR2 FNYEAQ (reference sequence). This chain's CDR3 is CASSSKVAQETQYF. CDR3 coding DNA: TGTGCCAGCAGCTCTAAGGTGGCCCAAGAGACCCAGTACTTC.

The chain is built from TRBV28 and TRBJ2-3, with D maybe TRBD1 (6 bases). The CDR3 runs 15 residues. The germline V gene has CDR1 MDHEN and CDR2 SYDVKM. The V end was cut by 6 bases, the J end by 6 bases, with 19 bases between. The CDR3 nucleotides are TGTGCCAGCAGGAGCTTGGACAGTCCCTTGGATACGCAGTATTTT. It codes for CASRSLDSPLDTQYF.

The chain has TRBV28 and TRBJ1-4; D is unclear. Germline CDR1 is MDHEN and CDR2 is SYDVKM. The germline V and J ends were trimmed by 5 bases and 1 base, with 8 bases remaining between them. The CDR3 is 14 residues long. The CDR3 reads CASSGWGTNEKLFF. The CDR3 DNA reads TGTGCCAGCAGTGGCTGGGGAACTAATGAAAAACTGTTTTTT.

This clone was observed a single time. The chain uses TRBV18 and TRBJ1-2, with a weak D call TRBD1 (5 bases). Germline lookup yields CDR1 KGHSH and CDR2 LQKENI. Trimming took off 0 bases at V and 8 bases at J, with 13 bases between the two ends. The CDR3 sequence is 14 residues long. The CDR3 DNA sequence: TGTGCCAGCTCACCACCTGCAGGGTCCTCCGGCTACACCTTC. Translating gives CASSPPAGSSGYTF.

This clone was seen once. The CDR3 sequence: CASSQEGSRGGSTAFF. CDR3 nucleotide sequence: TGTGCCAGCAGCCAAGAGGGCAGTCGGGGGGGCAGCACGGCTTTCTTT. The chain uses TRBV4-2 and TRBJ1-1; D might be TRBD1 (6 bases). This CDR3 has 16 amino acids. Trimming cost V 0 bases and J 11 bases, with 22 bases left between them. From germline, CDR1 is LGHNA and CDR2 YNFKEQ.

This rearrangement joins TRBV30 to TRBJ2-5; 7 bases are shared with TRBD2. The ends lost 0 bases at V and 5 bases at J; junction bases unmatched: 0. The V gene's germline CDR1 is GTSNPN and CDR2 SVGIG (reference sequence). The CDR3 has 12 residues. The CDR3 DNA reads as TGTGCCTGGAGTGTCGGGGGGGAGACCCAGTACTTC. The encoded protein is CAWSVGGETQYF.

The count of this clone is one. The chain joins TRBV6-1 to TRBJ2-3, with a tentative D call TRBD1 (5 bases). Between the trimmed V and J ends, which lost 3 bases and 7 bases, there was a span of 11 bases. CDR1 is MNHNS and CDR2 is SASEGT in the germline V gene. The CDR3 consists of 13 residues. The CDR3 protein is CASSDPDRYTQYF. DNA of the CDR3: TGTGCCAGCAGTGACCCCGACAGATATACGCAGTATTTT.

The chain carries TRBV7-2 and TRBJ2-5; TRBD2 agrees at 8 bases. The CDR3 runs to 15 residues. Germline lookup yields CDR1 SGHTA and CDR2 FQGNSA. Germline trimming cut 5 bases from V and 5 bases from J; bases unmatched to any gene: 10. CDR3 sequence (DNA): TGTGCCAGCAGCCATGGGCGGGGGGCTGGGGAGACCCAGTACTTC. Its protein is CASSHGRGAGETQYF.

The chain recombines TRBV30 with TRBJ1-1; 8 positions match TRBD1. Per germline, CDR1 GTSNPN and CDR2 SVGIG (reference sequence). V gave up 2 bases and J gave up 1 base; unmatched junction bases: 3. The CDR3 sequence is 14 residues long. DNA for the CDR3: TGTGCCTGGAGTCCTGGACAGGGGAACACTGAAGCTTTCTTT. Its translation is CAWSPGQGNTEAFF.

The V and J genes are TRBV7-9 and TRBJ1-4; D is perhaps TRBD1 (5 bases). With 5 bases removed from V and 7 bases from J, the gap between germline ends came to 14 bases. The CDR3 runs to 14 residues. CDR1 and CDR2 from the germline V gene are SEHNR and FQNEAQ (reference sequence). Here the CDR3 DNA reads TGTGCCAGCAGCCCTTCGGGGGGGATTGAAAAACTGTTTTTT. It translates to CASSPSGGIEKLFF.

The CDR3 region has the DNA TGTGCCAGCAGTTCAAACCGGGAGACCAAACACCTCCACTTT. It codes for CASSSNRETKHLHF. The rearrangement links TRBV6-5 to TRBJ1-6; no definite D call. Trimming stripped 4 bases from V and 15 bases from J, with 19 bases between. The CDR3 runs 14 residues. The germline V gene encodes CDR1 MNHEY and CDR2 SVGAGI.

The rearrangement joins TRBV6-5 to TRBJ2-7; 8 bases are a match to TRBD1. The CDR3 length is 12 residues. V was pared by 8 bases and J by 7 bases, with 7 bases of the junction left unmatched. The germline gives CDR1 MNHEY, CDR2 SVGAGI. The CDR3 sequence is CASQTGAREQYF. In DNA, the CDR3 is TGTGCCAGCCAGACAGGGGCGAGGGAGCAGTACTTC.

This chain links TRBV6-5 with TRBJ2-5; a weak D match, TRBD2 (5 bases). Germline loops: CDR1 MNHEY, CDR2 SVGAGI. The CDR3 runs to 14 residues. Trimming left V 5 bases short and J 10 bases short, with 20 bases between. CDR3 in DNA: TGTGCCAGCAGTCCACTAGAGGAGTCCAGAGACCAGTACTTC. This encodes CASSPLEESRDQYF.

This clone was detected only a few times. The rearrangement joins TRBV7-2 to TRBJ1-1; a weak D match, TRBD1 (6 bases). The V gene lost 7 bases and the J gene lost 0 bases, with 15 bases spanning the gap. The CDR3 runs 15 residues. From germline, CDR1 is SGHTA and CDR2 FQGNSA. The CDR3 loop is CASTSWGLMNTEAFF. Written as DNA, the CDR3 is TGTGCCAGCACCTCCTGGGGGCTAATGAACACTGAAGCTTTCTTT.

The CDR3 loop reads CASSYGQGAGETQYF. The CDR3 nucleotides are TGTGCCAGCAGTTACGGCCAGGGGGCCGGGGAGACCCAGTACTTC. V and J are TRBV6-5 and TRBJ2-5; 8 nucleotides agree with TRBD1. The CDR3 totals 15 residues. The germline gives CDR1 MNHEY, CDR2 SVGAGI. After removal of 2 bases from V and 5 bases from J, the junction contained 7 bases not matched to a gene.

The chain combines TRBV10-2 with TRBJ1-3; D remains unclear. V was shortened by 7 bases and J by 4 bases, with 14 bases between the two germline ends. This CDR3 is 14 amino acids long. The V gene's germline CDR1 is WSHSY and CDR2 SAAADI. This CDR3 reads CASMEGEEGNTIYF. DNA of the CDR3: TGCGCCAGCATGGAGGGAGAAGAAGGAAACACCATATATTTT.

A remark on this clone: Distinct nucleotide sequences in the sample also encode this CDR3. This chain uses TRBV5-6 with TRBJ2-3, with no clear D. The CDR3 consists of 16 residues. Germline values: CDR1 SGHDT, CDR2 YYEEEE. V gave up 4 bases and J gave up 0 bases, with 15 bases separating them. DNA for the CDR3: TGTGCCAGCAGCCTATGGGCAGCCTCTAGCACAGATACGCAGTATTTT. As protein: CASSLWAASSTDTQYF.

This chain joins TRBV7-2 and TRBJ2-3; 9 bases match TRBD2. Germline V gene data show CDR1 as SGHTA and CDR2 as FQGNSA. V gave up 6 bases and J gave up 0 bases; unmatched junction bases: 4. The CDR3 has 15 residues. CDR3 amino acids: CASRVAGVSTDTQYF. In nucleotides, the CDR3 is TGTGCCAGCAGGGTAGCGGGGGTTAGCACAGATACGCAGTATTTT. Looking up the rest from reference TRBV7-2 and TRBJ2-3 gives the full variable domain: GAGVSQSPSNKVTEKGKDVELRCDPISGHTALYWYRQSLGQGLEFLIYFQGNSAPDKSGLPSDRFSAERTGGSVSTLTIQRTQQEDSAVYLCASRVAGVSTDTQYFGPGTRLTVL.

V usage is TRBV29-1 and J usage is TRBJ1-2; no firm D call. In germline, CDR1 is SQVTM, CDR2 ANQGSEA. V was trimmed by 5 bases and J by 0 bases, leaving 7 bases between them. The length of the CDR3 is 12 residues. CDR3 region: CSVNEANYGYTF. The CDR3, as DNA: TGCAGCGTTAACGAAGCTAACTATGGCTACACCTTC. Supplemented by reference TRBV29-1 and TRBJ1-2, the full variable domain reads SAVISQKPSRDICQRGTSLTIQCQVDSQVTMMFWYRQQPGQSLTLIATANQGSEATYESGFVIDKFPISRPNLTFSTLTVSNMSPEDSSIYLCSVNEANYGYTFGSGTRLTVV.

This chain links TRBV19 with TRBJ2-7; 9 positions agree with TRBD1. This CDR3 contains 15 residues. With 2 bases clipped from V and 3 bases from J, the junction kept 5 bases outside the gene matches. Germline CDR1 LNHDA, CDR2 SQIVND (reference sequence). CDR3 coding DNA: TGTGCCAGTAGTATAAGGCAGGACAGGGGCTACGAGCAGTACTTC. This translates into CASSIRQDRGYEQYF.

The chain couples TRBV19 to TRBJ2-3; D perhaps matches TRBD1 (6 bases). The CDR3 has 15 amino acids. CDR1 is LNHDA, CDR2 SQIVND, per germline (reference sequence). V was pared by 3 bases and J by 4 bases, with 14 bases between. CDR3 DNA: TGTGCCAGTAGTATGGGCAGGGGAGAGGCAGATACGCAGTATTTT. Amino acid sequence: CASSMGRGEADTQYF.

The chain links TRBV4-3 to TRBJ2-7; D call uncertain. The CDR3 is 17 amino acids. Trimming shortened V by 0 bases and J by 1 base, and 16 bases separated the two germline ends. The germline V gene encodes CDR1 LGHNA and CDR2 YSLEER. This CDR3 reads CASSQDWAQAPSYEQYF. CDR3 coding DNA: TGCGCCAGCAGCCAAGATTGGGCGCAGGCCCCTTCCTACGAGCAGTACTTC.

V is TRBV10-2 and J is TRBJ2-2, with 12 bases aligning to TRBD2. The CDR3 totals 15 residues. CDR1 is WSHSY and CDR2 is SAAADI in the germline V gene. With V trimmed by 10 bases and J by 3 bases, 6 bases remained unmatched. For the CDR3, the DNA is TGCGCCACTTCACTAGCGGGGGGTGACACCGGGGAGCTGTTTTTT. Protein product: CATSLAGGDTGELFF.